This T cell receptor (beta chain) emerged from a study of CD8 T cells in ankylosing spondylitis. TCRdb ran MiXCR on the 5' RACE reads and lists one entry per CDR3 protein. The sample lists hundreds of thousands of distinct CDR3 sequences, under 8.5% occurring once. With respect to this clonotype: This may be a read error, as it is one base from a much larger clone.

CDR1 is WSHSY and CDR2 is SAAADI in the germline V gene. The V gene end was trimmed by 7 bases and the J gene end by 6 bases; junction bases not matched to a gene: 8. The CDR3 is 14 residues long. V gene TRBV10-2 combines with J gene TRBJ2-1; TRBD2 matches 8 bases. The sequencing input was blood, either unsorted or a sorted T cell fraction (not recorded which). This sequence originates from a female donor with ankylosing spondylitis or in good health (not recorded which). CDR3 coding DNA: TGCGCCAGCAAGGGACTAGGGGACTGCAATGAGCAGTTCTTC. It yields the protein CASKGLGDCNEQFF.